This is a list of T cell receptor beta chains from one sample in a study of shared clonotypes between healthy human individuals. This table comes from immunoSEQ multiplex PCR, and its TCRdb copy is limited to in-frame clones, with some not included. The repertoire holds roughly 2.4 million clones, with 90% to 96% as singletons. Sequences were obtained from naive CD4+ T cells sorted from blood. The receptors originated from a man younger than 35 in good health. Both conserved end residues are part of each CDR3. D genes are given only for firm matches. The size of a clone is reported for some rows only, either as once, few or many, or as a class for expanded clones.

-,-,TRBV5-6,TRBJ2-7,CASTPFGGEQYF,TGTGCCAGCACTCCCTTCGGGGGAGAGCAGTACTTC
-,-,TRBV18,TRBJ2-3,CASSLTISDGKDTQYF,TGTGCCAGCTCACTTACAATCAGCGATGGGAAAGATACGCAGTATTTT
-,TRBD1,TRBV4-3,TRBJ2-3,CASSRSTGAPGTDTQYF,TGCGCCAGCAGCCGATCGACAGGGGCGCCTGGCACAGATACGCAGTATTTT
-,-,TRBV7-2,TRBJ2-6,CASSLGPASGNVLTF,TGTGCCAGCAGCTTAGGTCCCGCCTCCGGCAACGTCCTGACTTTC
-,-,TRBV28,TRBJ1-1,CASKGSNTEAFF,TGTGCCAGCAAGGGGTCGAACACTGAAGCTTTCTTT
-,TRBD1,TRBV30,TRBJ2-7,CAWTGGVGVEQYF,TGTGCCTGGACAGGGGGCGTGGGGGTCGAGCAGTACTTC
-,-,TRBV7-6,TRBJ2-7,CASSLDPSQPYEQYF,TGTGCCAGCAGCTTAGATCCTTCACAACCCTACGAGCAGTACTTC
-,-,TRBV10-1,TRBJ2-2,CACLRGKHTGELFF,TGCGCCTGCCTGAGGGGGAAACACACCGGGGAGCTGTTTTTT
-,-,TRBV13,TRBJ2-5,CASSGRNQETQYF,TGTGCCAGCAGCGGGCGGAATCAAGAGACCCAGTACTTC
-,TRBD1,TRBV30,TRBJ2-1,CAWSPDRYNEQFF,TGTGCCTGGAGTCCGGACAGGTACAATGAGCAGTTCTTC
once,TRBD2,TRBV30,TRBJ2-7,CAWTSPGLAKYEQYF,TGTGCCTGGACCTCACCGGGACTAGCGAAATACGAGCAGTACTTC
-,-,TRBV27,TRBJ1-1,CASSPYRAMNTEAFF,TGTGCCAGCAGTCCGTACAGGGCGATGAACACTGAAGCTTTCTTT
-,-,TRBV30,TRBJ2-7,CAWRAPGKGGFEQYF,TGTGCCTGGAGGGCCCCAGGGAAAGGTGGCTTCGAGCAGTACTTC
-,TRBD2,TRBV5-6,TRBJ2-1,CASSFWTSGGSYNEQFF,TGTGCCAGCAGCTTTTGGACTAGCGGGGGTTCCTACAATGAGCAGTTCTTC
-,-,TRBV20-1,TRBJ1-1,CSADRNTEAFF,TGCAGTGCGGACAGGAACACTGAAGCTTTCTTT
-,-,TRBV27,TRBJ1-5,CASSLVFGGNQPQHF,TGTGCCAGCAGTTTAGTATTTGGGGGCAATCAGCCCCAGCATTTT
-,TRBD1,TRBV5-4,TRBJ1-6,CASSIGQGGMSPLHF,TGTGCCAGCAGCATCGGACAGGGAGGAATGTCACCCCTCCACTTT
-,-,TRBV18,TRBJ2-2,CASSPDRNTGELFF,TGTGCCAGCTCACCGGACAGAAACACCGGGGAGCTGTTTTTT
-,-,TRBV18,TRBJ1-1,CASSPPGRDDTEAFF,TGTGCCAGCTCACCACCGGGCAGGGATGACACTGAAGCTTTCTTT
once,-,TRBV18,TRBJ2-7,CASSPGWDTYEQYF,TGTGCCAGCTCACCCGGTTGGGATACCTACGAGCAGTACTTC
-,-,TRBV6-6,TRBJ1-1,CASSYNLGMNTEAFF,TGTGCCAGCAGTTACAATCTGGGGATGAACACTGAAGCTTTCTTT
-,-,TRBV5-8,TRBJ1-1,CASSSLGGEAFF,TGTGCCAGCAGCTCGTTGGGGGGTGAAGCTTTCTTT
-,-,TRBV7-2,TRBJ2-3,CASSIAGTLIGDTQYF,TGTGCCAGCAGCATAGCCGGGACCCTGATAGGGGATACGCAGTATTTT
-,TRBD2,TRBV2,TRBJ2-7,CASAKLAGGSEQYF,TGTGCCAGTGCGAAGCTAGCGGGGGGCTCCGAGCAGTACTTC
-,-,TRBV7-2,TRBJ2-1,CASRSPAHNNEQFF,TGTGCCAGCAGGTCCCCGGCCCACAACAATGAGCAGTTCTTC
-,TRBD1,TRBV5-4,TRBJ2-7,CASSLPGQTSYEQYF,TGTGCCAGCAGTTTACCGGGACAGACCTCCTACGAGCAGTACTTC
-,TRBD1,TRBV27,TRBJ1-6,CATRDRGSSYNSPLHF,TGTGCCACAAGGGACAGGGGGAGCTCCTATAATTCACCCCTCCACTTT
-,TRBD1,TRBV30,TRBJ1-2,CAWIGTGVNGYGYTF,TGTGCCTGGATTGGAACAGGGGTGAATGGCTATGGCTACACCTTC
-,TRBD1,TRBV5-6,TRBJ1-1,CASSGQGDTEAFF,TGTGCCAGCAGTGGACAGGGAGACACTGAAGCTTTCTTT
-,-,TRBV20-1,TRBJ2-1,CSAISINEQFF,TGCAGTGCTATTAGTATCAATGAGCAGTTCTTC
-,TRBD1,TRBV2,TRBJ2-7,CASRYRDRGSYEQYF,TGTGCCAGCAGGTACCGGGACAGGGGATCCTACGAGCAGTACTTC
-,TRBD2,TRBV5-8,TRBJ2-3,CASSPGLAGVTDTQYF,TGTGCCAGCAGCCCCGGACTAGCGGGGGTGACAGATACGCAGTATTTT
-,-,TRBV19,TRBJ1-1,CASSIDVSREAFF,TGTGCCAGTAGTATAGACGTGTCTCGGGAAGCTTTCTTT
-,-,TRBV6-5,TRBJ1-6,CASSLNGRGVNSPLHF,TGTGCCAGCAGTTTAAATGGCAGGGGAGTAAATTCACCCCTCCACTTT
-,-,TRBV7-2,TRBJ1-1,CASSVPLPRATEAFF,TGTGCCAGCAGCGTGCCGTTGCCCAGGGCCACTGAAGCTTTCTTT